The entry that follows covers one TCR beta chain sequence. This specimen belongs to a study of early T cells in non-severe SARS-CoV-2 infection. From the 5' RACE reads, TCRdb called clonotypes with MiXCR, one entry per CDR3 protein. The sample consists of 70,000 to 90,000 distinct CDR3 sequences, around 14% of them appearing once. From germline, CDR1 is SGHAT and CDR2 FQNNGV. V gave up 1 base and J gave up 5 bases, with 6 bases separating them. The CDR3 is 12 residues long. The sequence derives from an adult who was a healthcare worker with PCR-confirmed SARS-CoV-2 infection or an uninfected control (not recorded which). Sequencing was carried out using whole blood. The chain couples TRBV11-2 to TRBJ2-7; D may be TRBD2 (6 bases). In nucleotides, the CDR3 is TGTGCCAGCAGCTTAGGCGGGAACGAGCAGTACTTC. It translates to CASSLGGNEQYF.